This TCR beta chain appears in the sequencing data of a study of blood T cell repertoires in COVID-19. Ages ranged from about 18 to 89 years, with residence in approximately 23 US areas. Researchers sorted participants into cohorts using their self-reported clinical history. Donors in Cohort 3 counted as recovered after two negative PCRs, clearance, or symptom resolution. Authors' data handling: Cell counts per sample came from amplifying reference gene primers. Some clones are missing from TCRdb's copy, which holds only in-frame ones; the method was immunoSEQ multiplex PCR. V and J calls plus clone size are reproduced from that table; the DNA served to infer D and trimming. The table lists hundreds of thousands of clones, approximately 92% of them singletons. This sequence originates from a man in his thirties or forties who had recovered from COVID-19. Sample: PBMCs or T cells enriched from blood (not recorded which).

CDR3 sequence reads: CASSLAADPTDTQYF. The CDR3 DNA is TGCGCCAGCAGCTTGGCCGCGGATCCCACAGATACGCAGTATTTT. The genes are TRBV5-1 and TRBJ2-3; D is unclear. CDR1 and CDR2 from the germline V gene are SGHRS and YFSETQ. The CDR3 spans 15 residues. Trimming pared 0 bases from V and 2 bases from J, leaving 10 bases between.